This T cell receptor beta chain was obtained from a study of cytomegalovirus exposure and HLA in healthy donors. About the research overall: The 90 to 150 validation repertoires were produced on the same platform as the roughly 670 repertoires of the first cohort. This was reported in a later analysis. Study results and caveats: The tendency of first-cohort TCR clusters to co-occur in the 120 validation repertoires was identified by a subsequent analysis. Reports credit the classifier with highly specific, highly sensitive diagnosis of cytomegalovirus status. Among the CMV-associated chains, three were confirmed in vitro as specific for CMV antigens.

Worth noting for this clone: Its specificity is not known.

Method: immunoSEQ multiplex PCR; TCRdb's copy keeps in-frame clones and lacks some. The sample includes some 140,000 clones, 85% to 90% seen only once; the top ten take just under 3%. The CDR3 runs 14 residues. V lost 0 bases and J lost 7; bases outside the gene matches: 3. Germline V gives CDR1 MNHNY, CDR2 SVGAGI (reference sequence). The source is a man younger than 35 in good health and CMV-seronegative. The material sequenced was PBMCs. V is TRBV6-6 and J is TRBJ2-4; TRBD2 matches at 7 bases. CDR3 protein: CASSYSGEGNIQYF. CDR3 in DNA: TGTGCCAGCAGTTACTCGGGGGAGGGCAACATTCAGTACTTC.